The TCR beta chain described here comes from a study of T cell responses to AZD1222 COVID-19 vaccine. This table comes from immunoSEQ multiplex PCR, and its TCRdb copy is limited to in-frame clones, with some not included. The table shows 240,000 or so clones, with 90% to 95% occurring only once. Study conclusions and caveats: Spike was spanned by vaccine-associated CD4 TCRs, which were dominant at 160-218 and 743-854. Targeting of unmutated variant regions was reportedly seen in nearly half of spike-specific TCRs. Just a handful of AZD1222 recipients were seropositive at baseline.

As regards this clone: Its antigen is unknown.

The sequence derives from an adult in good health. The input for sequencing was peripheral blood, taken on day 0 of AZD1222 vaccination.

The CDR3 coding sequence is TGTGCCAGCAGCCCCGTGGGCGGGACAGGGGAGACCCAGTACTTC. Amino acids: CASSPVGGTGETQYF. V usage is TRBV5-6 and J usage is TRBJ2-5; 9 bases line up with TRBD1. CDR1 is SGHDT, CDR2 YYEEEE, per germline. The CDR3 covers 15 residues. The V gene end was trimmed by 4 bases and the J gene end by 5 bases; junction bases not matched to a gene: 9.